A selection of T cell receptor beta chains follows, all from one sample in a study of blood T cells in healthy people across ages. TCRdb reprocessed the 5' RACE reads with MiXCR, giving one entry per CDR3 protein. The table has 1.5 million to 2 million distinct CDR3 sequences, about 50% seen once. Sequenced sample: blood. These receptors were collected from a woman in her 40s in good health. CDR3s include the opening cysteine and the closing phenylalanine or tryptophan. Each record gives: CDR3 DNA, CDR3 protein, V gene, D gene, J gene, clone size. The D gene is left open where the match is weak. Part of the rows lack a size; the others show once, few, many or a class for expanded clones.

CDR3nt: TGTGCCACCAGTGTCGTTCCGACTAGCGGGGGGCATAATGAGCAGTTCTTC; CDR3aa: CATSVVPTSGGHNEQFF; v_gene: TRBV24-1; d_gene: TRBD2; j_gene: TRBJ2-1; abundance: few
CDR3nt: TGTGCCAGCAGCTCCAACGTGGCCTCTAGCACAGATACGCAGTATTTT; CDR3aa: CASSSNVASSTDTQYF; v_gene: TRBV2; d_gene: -; j_gene: TRBJ2-3; abundance: -
CDR3nt: TGTGCCAGCTCACCACGCAGGGGGAAGAGTGAAAAACTGTTTTTT; CDR3aa: CASSPRRGKSEKLFF; v_gene: TRBV18; d_gene: TRBD1; j_gene: TRBJ1-4; abundance: few
CDR3nt: TGTGCCAGCAGCCTCCAAGGACAGAGTCCCACAGATACGCAGTATTTT; CDR3aa: CASSLQGQSPTDTQYF; v_gene: TRBV5-6; d_gene: -; j_gene: TRBJ2-3; abundance: -
CDR3nt: TGTGCCAGCAGTTACCCTAAAGAGACCCAGTACTTC; CDR3aa: CASSYPKETQYF; v_gene: TRBV6-6; d_gene: -; j_gene: TRBJ2-5; abundance: -
CDR3nt: TGTGCCAGCAGCCCCCAATCCGACACCTATGGCTACACCTTC; CDR3aa: CASSPQSDTYGYTF; v_gene: TRBV7-2; d_gene: -; j_gene: TRBJ1-2; abundance: -
CDR3nt: TGTGCCAGCAGTGAATGGGGCGGGGGTCGTCCCCTCCACTTT; CDR3aa: CASSEWGGGRPLHF; v_gene: TRBV25-1; d_gene: -; j_gene: TRBJ1-6; abundance: -
CDR3nt: TGTGCCAGCACGGCAAGCCAAGAGACCCAGTACTTC; CDR3aa: CASTASQETQYF; v_gene: TRBV2; d_gene: -; j_gene: TRBJ2-5; abundance: few
CDR3nt: TGTGCCAGCAGACGGCAAGGGACCCAGTACTTC; CDR3aa: CASRRQGTQYF; v_gene: TRBV7-2; d_gene: -; j_gene: TRBJ2-5; abundance: -
CDR3nt: TGTGCCAGCAGCCCCCAACAGGGTATGTCCTACAATGAGCAGTTCTTC; CDR3aa: CASSPQQGMSYNEQFF; v_gene: TRBV7-8; d_gene: -; j_gene: TRBJ2-1; abundance: -
CDR3nt: TGTGCCAGCAGCCAAGGGGTATTTAGCGGGGGGCACACAGATACGCAGTATTTT; CDR3aa: CASSQGVFSGGHTDTQYF; v_gene: TRBV4-2; d_gene: TRBD2; j_gene: TRBJ2-3; abundance: -
CDR3nt: TGTGCCAGCAGCGTAGTAGCTAGCGGGGGCATTTACAATGAGCAGTTCTTC; CDR3aa: CASSVVASGGIYNEQFF; v_gene: TRBV9; d_gene: TRBD2; j_gene: TRBJ2-1; abundance: -
CDR3nt: TGCAGTGCCAATGTCCCCTTGGGACAGGCCTACGAGCAGTACTTC; CDR3aa: CSANVPLGQAYEQYF; v_gene: TRBV20-1; d_gene: TRBD1; j_gene: TRBJ2-7; abundance: -
CDR3nt: TGTGCCAGCAGCCGAGGTTGGGACCGCGATAATTCACCCCTCCACTTT; CDR3aa: CASSRGWDRDNSPLHF; v_gene: TRBV11-2; d_gene: -; j_gene: TRBJ1-6; abundance: few